The clone carrying this TCR beta chain showed up many times. The data are from a study of read filtering for tumor transcriptome and immune sequencing. Study at large: Among patients, some 17 were male and around 15 female, aged about 45 to 85 (mean about 70). Whole-transcriptome libraries were prepared after DNase treatment.

From about 400 ng of RNA, a library with molecular barcoded alpha/delta and beta/gamma adaptors was made. TCRdb itself ran the reads through MiXCR, one entry per CDR3 protein. The table records about 45,000 distinct CDR3 sequences, approximately 19% of them present only once. V was cut by 2 bases and J by 0 bases, with 7 bases left in between. This CDR3 is 14 amino acids long. This receptor was obtained from a donor older than 35 with multiple myeloma. This rearrangement joins TRBV12-3 or TRBV12-4 to TRBJ2-5; D is undetermined. Sequenced material: a population of CD138-negative cells sorted from bone marrow. CDR3 sequence: CASSLSGDQETQYF. Written as DNA, the CDR3 is TGTGCCAGCAGTTTATCCGGTGACCAAGAGACCCAGTACTTC.